The sequence of this TCR beta chain was determined in a study of regulatory T cells in long-lasting Graves disease. The germline V gene has CDR1 SEHNR and CDR2 FQNEAQ (reference sequence). The CDR3 runs to 14 residues. V was pared by 5 bases and J by 7 bases, with 6 bases of the junction left unmatched. With regard to this clonotype: The antigen is unknown.

Study-level points and caveats: TRBV28 was favored in persistent disease, as were TRBJ1-2 and TRBJ2-5. Among the persistent patients, 2,500 to 3,000 public clonotypes were shared, more than the approximately 1,000 shared among new patients.

Time point given: newly diagnosed GD, antithyroid drugs for less than 3 months. PBMCs provided the RNA from which the TCR library was made. Researchers made TCR beta libraries by using iRepertoire HTBI primers and running Arm-PCR on CDR3 regions. TCRdb fed the multiplex PCR reads into MiXCR, producing one record per CDR3 protein. The top ten clones hold roughly 10% of a sample with 450,000 to 700,000 distinct CDR3 sequences, roughly 14% of them seen once. The same data also went into a second study, on T cells in Graves' hyperthyroidism and ophthalmopathy.

Material: peripheral blood mononuclear cells (PBMCs), obtained at new diagnosis, from a patient treated with antithyroid drugs. The rearrangement links TRBV7-9 to TRBJ2-4; TRBD1 agrees at 9 bases. The clonotype was recovered from a man aged 30 to 45 with Graves disease. The DNA of the CDR3 is TGTGCCAGCAGCCCTAGCGGACAGGGGAACATTCAGTACTTC. This codes for CASSPSGQGNIQYF.